What follows are 17 T cell receptor beta chains derived from one specimen sequenced in a study of cytomegalovirus exposure and HLA in healthy donors. The study ran its PCR with 60 Vbeta and 13 Jbeta primers. Sequencing was performed with immunoSEQ multiplex PCR; in TCRdb, only in-frame clones are kept and a portion is missing. The repertoire holds around 190,000 clones, with around 80% as singletons. The specimen sequenced was PBMCs. The origin of the receptors is a man aged 25-45 years in good health and CMV-seronegative.

The chain combines TRBV2 with TRBJ2-1, with TRBD2 matching over 8 bases. This CDR3 contains 14 residues. Germline-derived CDR1 and CDR2 are SNHLY and FYNNEI. Trimming at V came to 9 bases and at J to 3 bases, leaving 7 bases not matched to a gene. The CDR3 nucleotides are TGTGCCAGTGAGACTAGCGAGGGCTACAATGAGCAGTTCTTC. Amino acids: CASETSEGYNEQFF.

V gene TRBV2 combines with J gene TRBJ2-3; D call uncertain. Germline assignment: CDR1 SNHLY and CDR2 FYNNEI. This CDR3 is 12 amino acids long. V shed 5 bases and J shed 2 bases, with 5 bases lying between them. The CDR3 region is CASSRLTDTQYF. The DNA for the CDR3 is TGTGCCAGCAGTCGACTCACAGATACGCAGTATTTT.

V gene TRBV15 combines with J gene TRBJ1-4, with TRBD1 as a possible D gene (6 bases). There are 17 residues in the CDR3. V gave up 0 bases and J gave up 4 bases, with 15 bases separating them. The germline CDR1 and CDR2 sequences are LNHNV and YYDKDF (reference sequence). In nucleotides, the CDR3 is TGTGCCACCAGCAGAGATCTGGACAGTAGGGGTAATGAAAAACTGTTTTTT. This translates into CATSRDLDSRGNEKLFF. Based on the CDR3 plus reference TRBV15 and TRBJ1-4, the full variable domain is DAMVIQNPRYQVTQFGKPVTLSCSQTLNHNVMYWYQQKSSQAPKLLFHYYDKDFNNEADTPDNFQSRRPNTSFCFLDIRSPGLGDTAMYLCATSRDLDSRGNEKLFFGSGTQLSVL.

This chain connects TRBV27 to TRBJ2-7, with TRBD2 as a possible D gene (5 bases). This CDR3 contains 15 residues. The germline V gene encodes CDR1 MNHEY and CDR2 SMNVEV (reference sequence). V dropped 5 bases and J dropped 2 bases, with 16 bases sitting between them. Here the CDR3 DNA reads TGTGCCAGCAGTCGATGGACTGCCTCACCCTACGAGCAGTACTTC. Protein product: CASSRWTASPYEQYF.

This chain joins TRBV6-5 and TRBJ2-7; 8 bases map to TRBD2. Germline V gene data show CDR1 as MNHEY and CDR2 as SVGAGI. Trimming took 6 bases from V and 3 from J; bases not matched to a gene: 7. The CDR3 has 14 residues. The CDR3 DNA reads as TGTGCCAGCAGCCCGGGGGGGGGAGGCTACGAGCAGTACTTC. Its translation is CASSPGGGGYEQYF.

The rearrangement links TRBV28 to TRBJ2-3; TRBD2 matches 13 bases. Per the germline V gene, CDR1 is MDHEN and CDR2 is SYDVKM. Trimming removed 7 bases from V and 2 bases from J; junction bases left unmatched: 6. This CDR3 has 16 residues. The CDR3 DNA sequence: TGTGCCAGCATTGGGACTAGCGGGGACTACACAGATACGCAGTATTTT. Translating it yields CASIGTSGDYTDTQYF.

This sequence joins TRBV19 and TRBJ1-1; D may be TRBD1 (6 bases). The ends were cut back, 11 bases at V and 3 bases at J, with 16 bases in the middle. CDR3 length: 13 residues. In germline, CDR1 is LNHDA, CDR2 SQIVND (reference sequence). The DNA of the CDR3 is TGTGCCGGCAGGGGTTTGGGGGACACTGAAGCTTTCTTT. It specifies CAGRGLGDTEAFF.

The rearrangement links TRBV28 to TRBJ2-5; TRBD2 aligns across 14 bases. This CDR3 has 18 residues. V was clipped by 5 bases and J by 0 bases; unmatched bases: 8. CDR1 and CDR2 (germline): MDHEN, SYDVKM. In DNA, the CDR3 is TGTGCCAGCAGTCCCCTCAGACTAGCGGGAGGGAACCAAGAGACCCAGTACTTC. This gives the protein CASSPLRLAGGNQETQYF. Full variable domain (remainder filled in from reference TRBV28 and TRBJ2-5): DVKVTQSSRYLVKRTGEKVFLECVQDMDHENMFWYRQDPGLGLRLIYFSYDVKMKEKGDIPEGYSVSREKKERFSLILESASTNQTSMYLCASSPLRLAGGNQETQYFGPGTRLLVL.

V and J are TRBV6-1 and TRBJ2-2; 10 nucleotides agree with TRBD2. With V trimmed by 3 bases and J by 3 bases, 4 bases remained unmatched. The length of the CDR3 is 16 residues. Per germline, CDR1 MNHNS and CDR2 SASEGT. The CDR3 DNA reads TGTGCCAGCAGTGATTGGACTAGCGGTTACACCGGGGAGCTGTTTTTT. Residues: CASSDWTSGYTGELFF.

This clone was picked up a small number of times. The genes are TRBV7-9 and TRBJ2-1, with D possibly being TRBD2 (5 bases). Germline CDR1 is SEHNR and CDR2 is FQNEAQ (reference sequence). The CDR3 covers 15 residues. V gave up 4 bases and J gave up 5 bases, with 15 bases separating them. The CDR3 nucleotides read TGTGCCAGCAGCTCGACTACCTCATCCCACAATGAGCAGTTCTTC. Translating it yields CASSSTTSSHNEQFF.

The chain joins TRBV5-1 to TRBJ2-3, with 8 nucleotides matching TRBD2. V dropped 0 bases and J dropped 2; count of bases not matched to a gene: 5. CDR3 length: 16 residues. Germline V gene sequence: CDR1 SGHRS, CDR2 YFSETQ. Here the CDR3 reads CASSLGTSGYTDTQYF. The CDR3 nucleotides are TGCGCCAGCAGCTTGGGTACTAGCGGATACACAGATACGCAGTATTTT. The full variable domain, rest sourced from reference TRBV5-1 and TRBJ2-3, is KAGVTQTPRYLIKTRGQQVTLSCSPISGHRSVSWYQQTPGQGLQFLFEYFSETQRNKGNFPGRFSGRQFSNSRSEMNVSTLELGDSALYLCASSLGTSGYTDTQYFGPGTRLTVL.

The chain combines TRBV18 with TRBJ1-1; the match to TRBD1 covers 8 bases. With V trimmed by 2 bases and J by 1 base, 3 bases remained unmatched. The CDR3 covers 15 residues. CDR1 is KGHSH, CDR2 LQKENI, per germline. For the CDR3, the DNA is TGTGCCAGCTCACCATCGACAGGGGCGAACACTGAAGCTTTCTTT. Encoded protein: CASSPSTGANTEAFF.

This clone was detected once. The gene calls are TRBV28 and TRBJ2-4, with 9 nucleotides matching TRBD2. CDR3 length: 16 residues. Germline V gene data show CDR1 as MDHEN and CDR2 as SYDVKM. The V and J ends lost 8 bases and 8 bases, in that order; junction bases with no gene match: 16. CDR3 DNA: TGTGCCAGCTCGACTCCACATAGCGGGGGATCGTACATTCAGTACTTC. Its translation: CASSTPHSGGSYIQYF.

The chain recombines TRBV4-2 with TRBJ2-1; weak D call: TRBD2 (5 bases). V was clipped by 3 bases and J by 14 bases, with 17 bases between them. This CDR3 comprises 13 residues. The germline gives CDR1 LGHNA, CDR2 YNFKEQ. In DNA form, the CDR3 reads TGTGCCAGCAGCCAGGAGCGGACTCAGCCAGAGTTCTTC. This translates into CASSQERTQPEFF.

V and J are TRBV18 and TRBJ1-1; D perhaps matches TRBD1 (6 bases). Germline CDR1 is KGHSH and CDR2 is LQKENI. Between the trimmed V and J ends, which lost 8 bases and 6 bases, there was a span of 10 bases. The CDR3 is made up of 11 amino acids. CDR3 loop: CASSTGSEAFF. In DNA form, the CDR3 reads TGTGCCAGCAGCACAGGGTCTGAAGCTTTCTTT.

This clone came up a few times. The V gene is TRBV6-1, the J gene TRBJ2-1; 7 bases are a match to TRBD2. Per the germline V gene, CDR1 is MNHNS and CDR2 is SASEGT. The trim removed 2 bases at V and 4 bases at J, leaving 11 bases unmatched. CDR3 length equals 17 residues. As DNA, the CDR3 is TGTGCCAGCAGTGAAAGGGAGGGAGCCAACCTGTACAATGAGCAGTTCTTC. Residues: CASSEREGANLYNEQFF.

The J gene is TRBJ1-2, the V gene TRBV19; D is possibly TRBD1 (6 bases). Trimming removed 4 bases at V and 4 bases at J, with 16 bases between. Germline V gene data show CDR1 as LNHDA and CDR2 as SQIVND (reference sequence). The CDR3 totals 15 residues. CDR3 bases: TGTGCCAGTAGTAGCCGGGACACTCCCCTCTATGGCTACACCTTC. This translates into CASSSRDTPLYGYTF.